The 15 T cell receptor beta chains presented below share a single source sample, sequenced in a study of T cell changes during pregnancy in multiple sclerosis. Generated by immunoSEQ multiplex PCR, the TCRdb table keeps only in-frame clones and is missing some. This table has fewer than 85,000 clones, approximately 90% appearing once. The material was peripheral blood, obtained in the first trimester of pregnancy. These receptors all stem from a female donor in good health, enrolled as a control in a pregnancy study.

The chain couples TRBV4-1 to TRBJ2-1, with D perhaps TRBD1 (5 bases). The CDR3 spans 19 residues. Trimming took 0 bases from V and 0 from J, leaving 18 bases between them. Germline V gives CDR1 MGHRA, CDR2 YSYEKL. The CDR3 loop is CASSQEGARVYSSYNEQFF. DNA of the CDR3: TGCGCCAGCAGCCAAGAAGGGGCCAGGGTGTACAGCTCCTACAATGAGCAGTTCTTC.

This clone has just one count. The chain recombines TRBV4-1 with TRBJ1-2, with D perhaps TRBD1 (5 bases). With 1 base removed from V and 0 bases from J, the gap between germline ends came to 9 bases. This CDR3 has 15 residues. In germline, CDR1 is MGHRA, CDR2 YSYEKL. The CDR3 coding sequence is TGCGCCAGCAGCCAAGGACAGAGCACTAACTATGGCTACACCTTC. It translates to CASSQGQSTNYGYTF.

This chain joins TRBV7-8 and TRBJ2-5, with D uncertain. V was clipped by 0 bases and J by 1 base, with 9 bases between them. The CDR3 has 15 residues. CDR1 is SGHVS, CDR2 FQNEAQ, per germline. CDR3 DNA sequence: TGTGCCAGCAGCTTAGCGGTACTGCTCCAAGAGACCCAGTACTTC. Translated, it gives CASSLAVLLQETQYF.

The chain combines TRBV11-2 with TRBJ2-5; D gene uncertain. V dropped 5 bases and J dropped 0 bases, with 13 bases sitting between them. The CDR3 consists of 15 residues. Germline V CDR1 and CDR2: SGHAT, FQNNGV. CDR3 region: CASSHIAAYQETQYF. CDR3 sequence (DNA): TGTGCCAGCAGCCACATCGCAGCGTACCAAGAGACCCAGTACTTC. Full variable domain (outside the CDR3, taken from reference TRBV11-2 and TRBJ2-5): EAGVAQSPRYKIIEKRQSVAFWCNPISGHATLYWYQQILGQGPKLLIQFQNNGVVDDSQLPKDRFSAERLKGVDSTLKIQPAKLEDSAVYLCASSHIAAYQETQYFGPGTRLLVL.

The chain joins TRBV7-2 to TRBJ2-1; no clear D. The V gene's germline CDR1 is SGHTA and CDR2 FQGNSA. V shed 5 bases and J shed 0 bases, with 8 bases lying between them. The CDR3 consists of 14 residues. The DNA of the CDR3 is TGTGCCAGCAGCCGACCGGGCTCCTACAATGAGCAGTTCTTC. This translates into CASSRPGSYNEQFF.

This sequence joins TRBV5-1 and TRBJ2-3; TRBD2 aligns across 11 bases. CDR3 size: 16 residues. The junction had 6 bases not matched to a gene; V was cut back by 4 bases and J by 2 bases. Germline assignment: CDR1 SGHRS and CDR2 YFSETQ. CDR3 nucleotides: TGCGCCAGCAGCATAGGACTAGCGGGTCTCACAGATACGCAGTATTTT. This encodes CASSIGLAGLTDTQYF.

The J gene is TRBJ1-1, the V gene TRBV6-6; no reliable D call. Germline CDR1 and CDR2: MNHNY and SVGAGI (reference sequence). There are 12 residues in the CDR3. Trimming took off 6 bases at V and 3 bases at J, with 8 bases between the two ends. The CDR3: CASSRLDTEAFF. The DNA for the CDR3 is TGTGCCAGCAGCCGACTCGACACTGAAGCTTTCTTT.

V is TRBV28 and J is TRBJ2-5; the match to TRBD1 covers 7 bases. Germline V gene data show CDR1 as MDHEN and CDR2 as SYDVKM. The CDR3 consists of 16 residues. The trim removed 0 bases at V and 4 bases at J, leaving 8 bases unmatched. The CDR3 protein is CASSLWATGPGETQYF. The CDR3 DNA reads as TGTGCCAGCAGTTTATGGGCGACAGGGCCGGGAGAGACCCAGTACTTC. The entire variable domain, with the rest obtained from reference TRBV28 and TRBJ2-5, is as follows: DVKVTQSSRYLVKRTGEKVFLECVQDMDHENMFWYRQDPGLGLRLIYFSYDVKMKEKGDIPEGYSVSREKKERFSLILESASTNQTSMYLCASSLWATGPGETQYFGPGTRLLVL.

In this sample, this clone turned up once. The chain uses TRBV6-4 and TRBJ2-2; TRBD2 matches 7 bases. This CDR3 is 13 amino acids long. V dropped 10 bases and J dropped 2; count of bases not matched to a gene: 4. Looked up from germline, CDR1 is MRHNA and CDR2 is SNTAGT. This CDR3 is CATGTTNTGELFF. CDR3 sequence (DNA): TGTGCCACCGGGACTACTAACACCGGGGAGCTGTTTTTT.

The genes are TRBV7-2 and TRBJ2-2; 7 bases match TRBD1. Germline V lookup: CDR1 SGHTA, CDR2 FQGNSA. The ends lost 6 bases at V and 0 bases at J; junction bases unmatched: 1. The CDR3 contains 14 residues. For the CDR3, the DNA is TGTGCCAGCAGACAGGGGACGAACACCGGGGAGCTGTTTTTT. Its translation: CASRQGTNTGELFF. Based on the CDR3 plus reference TRBV7-2 and TRBJ2-2, the full variable domain is GAGVSQSPSNKVTEKGKDVELRCDPISGHTALYWYRQSLGQGLEFLIYFQGNSAPDKSGLPSDRFSAERTGGSVSTLTIQRTQQEDSAVYLCASRQGTNTGELFFGEGSRLTVL.

J is TRBJ2-7 and V is TRBV2; 8 bases align to TRBD2. The CDR3 totals 14 residues. Trimming cost V 5 bases and J 4 bases; bases outside gene matches: 7. Germline V gene data show CDR1 as SNHLY and CDR2 as FYNNEI. The CDR3 sequence is CASSFQREYYEQYF. CDR3 nucleotides: TGTGCCAGCAGTTTCCAGCGGGAGTATTACGAGCAGTACTTC. Drawing the rest from reference TRBV2 and TRBJ2-7, the complete variable domain is EPEVTQTPSHQVTQMGQEVILRCVPISNHLYFYWYRQILGQKVEFLVSFYNNEISEKSEIFDDQFSVERPDGSNFTLKIRSTKLEDSAMYFCASSFQREYYEQYFGPGTRLTVT.

This chain connects TRBV5-5 to TRBJ2-1; TRBD2 agrees at 9 bases. The germline gives CDR1 SGHKS, CDR2 YYEKEE (reference sequence). The CDR3 is 15 residues long. V lost 2 bases and J lost 4; bases outside the gene matches: 4. The CDR3 nucleotides are TGTGCCAGCAGCTTACTAGCGGGCGTATACAATGAGCAGTTCTTC. Residues: CASSLLAGVYNEQFF.

The chain carries TRBV7-2 and TRBJ1-2; 9 positions agree with TRBD1. The CDR3 is 14 residues long. CDR1 and CDR2 (germline): SGHTA, FQGNSA. V was clipped by 2 bases and J by 5 bases; unmatched bases: 3. The CDR3 protein is CASSLTGGFYGYTF. As DNA, the CDR3 is TGTGCCAGCAGCTTAACAGGGGGCTTTTATGGCTACACCTTC.

The chain combines TRBV15 with TRBJ2-5; weak D call: TRBD1 (6 bases). The CDR3 sequence is 15 residues long. Deletions cut 4 bases from V and 2 bases from J, with 14 bases between. The germline CDR1 and CDR2 sequences are LNHNV and YYDKDF (reference sequence). The CDR3, as DNA: TGTGCCACCAGCACCGGACAGCGGACACAAGAGACCCAGTACTTC. The encoded protein is CATSTGQRTQETQYF.

V usage is TRBV27 and J usage is TRBJ2-1; TRBD1 is a possible D gene (6 bases). The CDR3 contains 17 residues. CDR1 and CDR2 (germline): MNHEY, SMNVEV (reference sequence). The V and J ends lost 5 bases and 7 bases respectively, with 24 bases between them. DNA for the CDR3: TGTGCCAGCAGTCTACGGGCAGGGGAAGGTGATGGGAATGAGCAGTTCTTC. Its translation is CASSLRAGEGDGNEQFF.